This TCR beta chain was recovered during a study of T cell repertoires in cytomegalovirus infection. On the study more broadly: Well-studied HLA-B-restricted epitopes and recently identified HLA-C-restricted epitopes of CMV were both used in the study. Through public TCR beta signatures, both CMV infection and matching HLA type were indicated. Study conclusions and caveats: HLA-C-restricted CMV-specific TCR beta clonotypes prevailed in the ex vivo response. CMV carriers having the relevant HLA were flagged by cumulative public TCR beta family frequency.

V gave up 2 bases and J gave up 1 base, with 9 bases separating them. In germline, CDR1 is SGHRS, CDR2 YFSETQ. This CDR3 comprises 14 residues. This clonotype was recorded a few times. The antigen is not known. TCRdb recomputed calls from the reads with MiXCR, one row per CDR3 protein. The profile shows fewer than 950,000 distinct CDR3 sequences, approximately 32% of them singletons. This sequence joins TRBV5-1 and TRBJ1-1; D possibly corresponds to TRBD1 (6 bases). The source of this sequence is a human donor in good health (CMV status not recorded). Some clones in this sample may be carry-over from other donors' samples. The input for sequencing was cultured CD8+ T cells from PBMCs, taken from culture after CMV antigen stimulation. CDR3 bases: TGCGCCAGCAGCTTCCGGGACACGAACACTGAAGCTTTCTTT. It encodes CASSFRDTNTEAFF.